This entry features one T cell receptor beta chain sequence. Its binding antigen is unknown. Base-call qualities are not available, and no considerably larger clone is one nucleotide away. This sample is drawn from a study of cytomegalovirus exposure and HLA in healthy donors (dated by TCRdb to the late 2010s). A note on the overall study: According to an earlier analysis of around 600 of the donors, about 190 million T cells yielded 100 million or so unique TCR beta sequences and about 300 Gb of sequence data. Approximately 330 gigabases of sequencing data and 70 million to 95 million unique TCR sequences made up an early release that covered 500 to 700 HLA-typed donors. The genetic ancestry cluster associated with self-reported Caucasian donors included about 84% of the roughly 390 genotyped donors. The aim of the study was to test whether cataloging public T cell receptors could identify signatures of past pathogen exposure. Using immunosequencing, the study profiled T cell repertoires from fewer than 850 subjects and related those repertoires to cytomegalovirus serostatus. Besides the first cohort of 666 subjects, a separate validation cohort made up of 90 to 150 different subjects was used. To predict cytomegalovirus infection status, the study brought together high-throughput TCR immunosequencing, statistical association of individual TCRs with disease status, and machine learning. A later analysis re-examined previously published TCR beta repertoires from 600 to 700 donors and added high-resolution HLA genotyping to investigate patterns of TCR occurrence. The later analysis used no new phenotypic data to find candidate immune exposures, relying instead on TCR beta sequences and their occurrence across donors. An earlier analysis of several hundred of the donors applied high-throughput TCR beta sequencing to assess whether each TCR beta V gene segment acted as functional or pseudogenic. Donor age, sex, ethnicity and CMV serostatus were collected together with the repertoire data. In a later genetic analysis, genome-wide SNP genotypes for about 55% of the roughly 700 donors were used, and that subset was treated as a discovery cohort. Every repertoire in the discovery cohort had been generated on one and the same sequencing platform. HLA typing covered class I and class II loci at four-digit resolution. The number of typed donors differed by locus: roughly 629-630 for A, B, C, DRB1 and DQB1; 500 to 550 for DQA1; about 600 for DPA1; and around 470 for DPB1. Four to six DR-DQ haplotypes were handled as single units for association and clustering, since linkage in the cohort was strong. Among about 390 genotyped donors of the cohort, an average of approximately 230,000 unique TCR beta nucleotide sequences were sequenced per donor, roughly a sixth of them non-productive.

The library was produced with the immunoSEQ multiplex PCR assay. A mixture of 60 forward primers for TCR Vbeta segments and 13 reverse primers for TCR Jbeta segments was used in the multiplex PCR. A multiplex PCR assay on genomic DNA amplified the CDR3 region of rearranged TCR beta genes. The Illumina HiSeq System was used to sequence the amplified TCR beta libraries as 87-base-pair reads. Per the original workflow: A later analysis counted around 72 million unique TCR beta chains across the 700 or so repertoires, and some 11 million of these chains were shared by at least two donors. To remove PCR and sequencing errors, raw reads were error-corrected and collapsed into unique sequences using a nearest-neighbor algorithm that merged closely related sequences. To assign V, D and J gene segments, CDR3 sequences were aligned to IMGT reference sequences. For a sequence to be retained, at least a six-nucleotide match to both a V gene segment and a J gene segment was required. Rearrangements were classified as productive when the CDR3 lacked stop codons and remained in frame with V and J, and all other rearrangements were classified as non-productive. Following IMGT convention, CDR3 was defined as the stretch from the second conserved V-encoded cysteine up to the conserved J-encoded phenylalanine. The earlier analysis of fewer than 700 of the donors excluded sequences that lacked an unambiguous match to a single V gene segment. An earlier analysis of approximately 590 of the donors called V segments functional above 56.7% productive rearrangements and segregating when the between-donor standard deviation exceeded 5%. To diagnose cytomegalovirus status from the catalog of TCR beta chain sequences, a statistical classification framework was built. V and J gene assignment, in a later analysis, came from comparing TCR nucleotide sequences with IMGT/GENE-DB human TR gene sequences. A later analysis assigned CDR3 sequences and most-parsimonious VDJ recombination scenarios with the TCRdist pipeline. In a later analysis, each TCR beta chain was defined by its CDR3 amino acid sequence together with its V-gene family, and reads lacking a unique V-gene family were excluded. To address suspected cross-contamination and a sequencing artifact, a later analysis removed over 500 highly shared, low-generation-probability nucleotide sequences. In a later analysis, a clonal expansion index was calculated for each public chain from normalized within-repertoire ranks of inferred template counts. In a later analysis, generation probabilities were computed using a VDJ recombination model fitted to out-of-frame rearrangements, and the results were checked against IGoR. Hypergeometric tests were used in a later analysis to score TCR-TCR, TCR-HLA and TCR-CMV co-occurrence, with a repertoire-size bias correction applied to the TCR pairs. False discovery rates were estimated in a later analysis by permuting HLA or CMV assignments 20 times. In a later analysis, co-occurring TCRs were grouped with DBSCAN, and TCRdist sequence similarity was added when clustering was performed within HLA-allele-positive subsets. Co-occurrence clustering excluded repertoires with fewer than 30,000 or more than 120,000 public chains, plus five with anomalous nucleotide sharing. TCRdb holds this immuneACCESS table with in-frame rearrangements only. Some clones are missing; in checked studies, unresolved V genes explain under half, and the rest has no known cause. That table supplies the V and J calls and clone size; D and trimming were determined from the DNA. The sample has approximately 190,000 clones on record, around four fifths of them singletons. Roughly 2.6% of the sample comes from the top ten.

In total, 600 or so healthy bone marrow donors made up the cohort. Cohort members were all nominally healthy when sampled, although unrecorded immune exposures were likely present. The donor tested CMV seropositive and was one of the 289 seropositive cohort members. Every donor gave a peripheral blood sample, and the peripheral blood mononuclear cells from that sample were used for TCR beta sequencing. Genomic DNA was extracted from the blood cell samples with the Qiagen DNeasy Blood Extraction Kit. Study-level results and caveats: While some public TCRs were present in many individuals, most TCR sequences turned up only very rarely across donors. A later genetic analysis reported fewer N-insertions in productive TCRs among donors in an Asian-associated ancestry cluster than the approximately 700-donor mean. This cohort had only TCR beta chains sequenced, and the lack of alpha or paired-chain data limited which features could be detected. Broadly in line with IMGT annotations, most TCR beta V segments showed up in productive rearrangements about 87% or about 30% of the time in an earlier analysis of roughly 590 of the donors. In vitro tests confirmed that a few of the cytomegalovirus-associated TCR beta chains recognize cytomegalovirus antigens. According to a later analysis, most CMV-associated TCR beta chains appeared to be HLA-restricted, and the HLA associations seemed to be driven largely by CMV exposure. A group of highly shared sequence variants was considered likely to be a technical artifact of the sequencing pipeline. In a later analysis, TCR association rates were found to vary across HLA loci, with the most associated TCRs seen for DRB1 alleles and the fewest for HLA-C alleles. Roughly uniform sequencing depth across donors was assumed in presence/absence analyses, although this assumption may not hold. Several of the top co-occurrence clusters appeared to be linked to parvovirus B19, influenza, CMV and Epstein-Barr virus, according to a later analysis. In a later analysis, more than 15,000 TCR beta sequences were associated with specific HLA alleles at a false discovery rate of 0.05. It was suggested by the authors that the approach could potentially be generalized to other disease states and immunological phenotypes. The study gave a list of more than 150 TCR beta chains associated with cytomegalovirus. A later genetic analysis associated a missense DCLRE1C variant with V-gene and J-gene trimming of TCR beta chains, and an independent cohort replicated the association. A later analysis found that HLA-associated TCR beta chains were more clonally expanded and had lower generation probabilities than equally common non-associated chains. Because some donors lacked HLA typing at each locus, the association tests relied only on the typed subset. Because counts were too low, roughly 16 rarely observed V segments, including chromosome 9 orphons, were left out of the earlier analysis of approximately 500 of the donors. Correlated functional status among segregating V segments might reflect linkage disequilibrium, but an unknown experimental factor could not be ruled out. A further reported finding was that TCR beta sequences accurately predicted the HLA-A and HLA-B alleles for most subjects in the first cohort. Immune exposure information for the cohort was limited to CMV serostatus. Cytomegalovirus status was reported to be diagnosed by the classifier with high specificity and sensitivity in both the original and validation cohorts. Strong co-occurrence of HLA alleles, especially DR and DQ, made assigning TCR associations to individual alleles difficult.

The sequence derives from a woman between 45 and 60 years old in good health and CMV-seropositive. Material for sequencing was PBMCs.

The CDR3 is CASSKEEGREAFF. The nucleotide sequence reads TGTGCCAGCAGCAAAGAGGAGGGTAGGGAAGCTTTCTTT. Rearrangement joined TRBV21-1 to TRBJ1-1. TRBV21-1 is an annotated pseudogene. The cysteine opens and the phenylalanine closes a CDR3 of 13 amino acids. CDR3 DNA is the only sequence kept; it has 39 bases, read in frame from the first base.